The 20 T cell receptor beta chains given below trace back to one sample, sequenced in a study of identical twins. TCRdb recomputed calls from the 5' RACE reads with MiXCR, one row per CDR3 protein. This table has roughly 1.6 million distinct CDR3 sequences, about 30% appearing once. Specimen: cord blood. The receptors shown here come from a newborn girl in good health.

V usage is TRBV29-1 and J usage is TRBJ2-1; no clear D gene. V was trimmed by 7 bases and J by 3 bases, leaving 10 bases between them. Germline CDR1 and CDR2: SQVTM and ANQGSEA. The CDR3 runs 12 residues. CDR3: CSALPRYNEQFF. Here the CDR3 DNA reads TGCAGCGCCCTGCCCCGCTACAATGAGCAGTTCTTC.

This clonotype was observed a few times. This chain links TRBV4-2 with TRBJ2-7; D is possibly TRBD2 (6 bases). This CDR3 has 13 amino acids. CDR1 and CDR2 from the germline V gene are LGHNA and YNFKEQ. Trimming took 2 bases from V and 3 from J, leaving 8 bases between them. CDR3 in DNA: TGTGCCAGCAGCCAATGGGACTTCTACGAGCAGTACTTC. This gives the protein CASSQWDFYEQYF.

This chain links TRBV7-9 with TRBJ1-2; D is ambiguous. The V end was cut by 2 bases, the J end by 2 bases, with 6 bases between. The CDR3 has 13 amino acids. Germline-derived CDR1 and CDR2 are SEHNR and FQNEAQ (reference sequence). The chain's CDR3 is CASSLWVNYGYTF. The CDR3, as DNA: TGTGCCAGCAGCTTATGGGTAAACTATGGCTACACCTTC.

This clonotype was observed at least ten times. This chain links TRBV6-6 with TRBJ2-7, with D unclear. In germline, CDR1 is MNHNY, CDR2 SVGAGI (reference sequence). V lost 4 bases, J lost 11 bases, and 15 bases lay in between. The CDR3 has 12 amino acids. The CDR3 DNA follows: TGTGCCAGCAGTTCCCCTCAGAAAGTGGAGTACTTC. It encodes CASSSPQKVEYF.

This clonotype showed up just a few times. J is TRBJ2-5 and V is TRBV24-1; D is ambiguous. Germline CDR1 is KGHDR and CDR2 is SFDVKD. The germline V and J ends were trimmed by 1 base and 3 bases, with 8 bases remaining between them. CDR3 length: 14 residues. CDR3 residues: CATSDFGLEETQYF. The CDR3 nucleotides are TGTGCCACCAGTGATTTCGGGTTGGAAGAGACCCAGTACTTC.

This clonotype was counted between two and nine times. The gene calls are TRBV10-3 and TRBJ2-5; TRBD2 matches 8 bases. V was pared by 2 bases and J by 5 bases, with 4 bases of the junction left unmatched. CDR1 ENHRY and CDR2 SYGVKD come from the germline V gene. This CDR3 spans 14 amino acids. CDR3 DNA: TGTGCCATCAGTGAGGAGCGGGAGCGGGAGACCCAGTACTTC. It yields the protein CAISEERERETQYF.

This clonotype was counted a few times. The chain is built from TRBV12-3 or TRBV12-4 and TRBJ1-2; perhaps TRBD1 as D (6 bases). This CDR3 comprises 11 residues. The V and J ends lost 8 bases and 8 bases respectively, with 12 bases between them. Here the CDR3 reads CASVSGGGYTF. CDR3 DNA sequence: TGTGCCAGCGTATCGGGGGGCGGCTACACCTTC.

Of note for this clonotype: A much bigger clone sits one base away, suggesting this may be a read error. The chain uses TRBV28 and TRBJ2-1; D gene ambiguous. There are 16 residues in the CDR3. Germline loops: CDR1 MDHEN, CDR2 SYDVKM. Trimming stripped 0 bases from V and 2 bases from J, with 11 bases between. The CDR3 coding sequence is TGTGCCAGCAGTTTATGGGGTAAGGCTCCCTACAATGAGCAGTTCTTC. Translated: CASSLWGKAPYNEQFF.

This rearrangement joins TRBV5-1 to TRBJ2-3, with a possible D match to TRBD2 (5 bases). This CDR3 comprises 14 residues. Trimming cost V 7 bases and J 0 bases, with 12 bases left between them. The V gene's germline CDR1 is SGHRS and CDR2 YFSETQ. For the CDR3, the DNA is TGCGCCAGCGGAACCGGGGTCAGCACAGATACGCAGTATTTT. Translation gives CASGTGVSTDTQYF.

This clonotype was observed many times. J is TRBJ2-7 and V is TRBV18, with no clear D. In germline, CDR1 is KGHSH, CDR2 LQKENI. V lost 1 base and J lost 1, with 8 bases in between. The length of the CDR3 is 14 residues. The CDR3: CASSPLAESYEQYF. DNA of the CDR3: TGTGCCAGCTCACCACTGGCGGAGTCCTACGAGCAGTACTTC.

V gene TRBV20-1 combines with J gene TRBJ2-5, with TRBD1 matching over 9 bases. The J call may not be correct, given that the DNA end is closer to TRBJ2-7. Germline V gene sequence: CDR1 DFQATT, CDR2 SNEGSKA (reference sequence). CDR3 size: 15 residues. The CDR3 DNA is TGCAGTGCTCTAGGCCCGGGACAGGGTACCTACGAGCAGTACTTC. Translating it yields CSALGPGQGTYEQYF.

On this clonotype: A read error may explain this, as a much larger clone is one base away. This chain connects TRBV27 to TRBJ2-5; no clear D gene. The CDR3 consists of 13 residues. Looked up from germline, CDR1 is MNHEY and CDR2 is SMNVEV (reference sequence). The CDR3 reads CASRAVIQETQNF. The CDR3 DNA reads TGTGCCAGCAGGGCAGTAATCCAAGAGACCCAGAACTTC.

The chain has TRBV9 and TRBJ2-7; TRBD2 agrees at 11 bases. The ends lost 3 bases at V and 4 bases at J; junction bases unmatched: 9. CDR3 size: 16 residues. Per the germline V gene, CDR1 is SGDLS and CDR2 is YYNGEE. This CDR3 is CASSGRLAGTFYEQYF. The CDR3 region has the DNA TGTGCCAGCAGCGGACGACTAGCGGGGACCTTTTACGAGCAGTACTTC.

The chain uses TRBV3-1 and TRBJ1-4; TRBD1 aligns across 7 bases. Germline V gives CDR1 LGHDT, CDR2 YNNKEL (reference sequence). V gave up 4 bases and J gave up 6 bases; unmatched junction bases: 8. This CDR3 is built from 15 residues. The CDR3 nucleotides read TGTGCCAGCAGCCGCACGACAGGGTATCATGAAAAACTGTTTTTT. It translates to CASSRTTGYHEKLFF. Variable domain in full (rest from reference TRBV3-1 and TRBJ1-4): DTAVSQTPKYLVTQMGNDKSIKCEQNLGHDTMYWYKQDSKKFLKIMFSYNNKELIINETVPNRFSPKSPDKAHLNLHINSLELGDSAVYFCASSRTTGYHEKLFFGSGTQLSVL.

This clonotype has ten or more counts. The gene calls are TRBV29-1 and TRBJ2-3; no reliable D call. The V and J ends lost 3 bases and 2 bases respectively, with 6 bases between them. Germline V gives CDR1 SQVTM, CDR2 ANQGSEA. There are 12 residues in the CDR3. Here the CDR3 reads CSVESNTDTQYF. The CDR3 nucleotides are TGCAGCGTTGAGTCAAACACAGATACGCAGTATTTT.

In this sample, this clonotype turned up a few times. This chain connects TRBV28 to TRBJ2-1; TRBD1 matches at 7 bases. The CDR3 contains 17 residues. Per the germline V gene, CDR1 is MDHEN and CDR2 is SYDVKM. Trimming cost V 4 bases and J 4 bases; bases outside gene matches: 13. The CDR3 spells CASSSQLTGSPYNEQFF. The CDR3 coding sequence is TGTGCCAGCAGTTCACAACTGACAGGGTCACCTTACAATGAGCAGTTCTTC. Full variable domain (rest looked up from reference TRBV28 and TRBJ2-1): DVKVTQSSRYLVKRTGEKVFLECVQDMDHENMFWYRQDPGLGLRLIYFSYDVKMKEKGDIPEGYSVSREKKERFSLILESASTNQTSMYLCASSSQLTGSPYNEQFFGPGTRLTVL.

This chain links TRBV20-1 with TRBJ2-3; D uncertain. Trimming pared 6 bases from V and 0 bases from J, leaving 13 bases between. The CDR3 loop spans 14 amino acids. CDR1 and CDR2 (germline): DFQATT, SNEGSKA (reference sequence). CDR3 protein: CSAVGGTSTDTQYF. The CDR3 DNA reads TGCAGTGCAGTGGGCGGAACGAGCACAGATACGCAGTATTTT.

This chain connects TRBV5-1 to TRBJ1-5, with a possible D match to TRBD1 (5 bases). V gave up 1 base and J gave up 4 bases, with 9 bases separating them. This CDR3 spans 14 amino acids. From germline, CDR1 is SGHRS and CDR2 YFSETQ. CDR3 protein: CASSLWGENQPQHF. Here the CDR3 DNA reads TGCGCCAGCAGCTTGTGGGGCGAGAATCAGCCCCAGCATTTT.

This clonotype has more than one count but fewer than ten. The chain joins TRBV7-2 to TRBJ2-7; maybe TRBD2 (5 bases). Germline CDR1 is SGHTA and CDR2 is FQGNSA. V dropped 1 base and J dropped 0 bases, with 10 bases sitting between them. The CDR3 totals 15 residues. The CDR3 DNA sequence: TGTGCCAGCAGCTTAGAAAGCGGCGTCTCCTACGAGCAGTACTTC. Encoded protein: CASSLESGVSYEQYF. Complete variable domain (other parts from reference TRBV7-2 and TRBJ2-7): GAGVSQSPSNKVTEKGKDVELRCDPISGHTALYWYRQSLGQGLEFLIYFQGNSAPDKSGLPSDRFSAERTGGSVSTLTIQRTQQEDSAVYLCASSLESGVSYEQYFGPGTRLTVT.

The chain uses TRBV7-8 and TRBJ1-4; maybe TRBD1 (5 bases). Germline lookup yields CDR1 SGHVS and CDR2 FQNEAQ. V was clipped by 1 base and J by 8 bases, with 14 bases between them. The CDR3 is made up of 15 amino acids. This CDR3 is CASSLETVRREKLFF. CDR3 in DNA: TGTGCCAGCAGCTTAGAGACAGTCCGAAGGGAAAAACTGTTTTTT. Variable domain in full (rest from reference TRBV7-8 and TRBJ1-4): GAGVSQSPRYKVAKRGQDVALRCDPISGHVSLFWYQQALGQGPEFLTYFQNEAQLDKSGLPSDRFFAERPEGSVSTLKIQRTQQEDSAVYLCASSLETVRREKLFFGSGTQLSVL.